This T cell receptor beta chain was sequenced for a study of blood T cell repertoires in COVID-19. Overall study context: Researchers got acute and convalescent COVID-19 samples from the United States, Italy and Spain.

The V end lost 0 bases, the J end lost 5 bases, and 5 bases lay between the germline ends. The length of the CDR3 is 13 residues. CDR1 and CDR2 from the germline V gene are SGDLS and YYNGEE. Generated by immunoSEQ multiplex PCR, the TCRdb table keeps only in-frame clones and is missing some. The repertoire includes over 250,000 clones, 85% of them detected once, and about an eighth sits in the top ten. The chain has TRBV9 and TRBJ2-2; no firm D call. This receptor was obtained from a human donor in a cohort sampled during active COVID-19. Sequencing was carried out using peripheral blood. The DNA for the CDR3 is TGTGCCAGCAGCGTAGTACTAACCGGGGAGCTGTTTTTT. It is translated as CASSVVLTGELFF.